The present TCR beta chain was sequenced within a study of blood T cell repertoires in COVID-19. Overall study: Acute and convalescent COVID-19 samples came from the United States, Italy and Spain. PBMCs, B-cell-depleted T cells, or T cells were the source of the cDNA or gDNA that made up the material.

The CDR3 covers 13 residues. V dropped 4 bases and J dropped 7; count of bases not matched to a gene: 3. Germline values: CDR1 LGHDT, CDR2 YNNKEL (reference sequence). Authors' analysis steps: Estimation of nucleated cell counts was performed using reference gene primer amplification. Assay: immunoSEQ multiplex PCR; the TCRdb copy retains only in-frame clones and omits some. V and J calls and clone size are copied from that table; D and trimming were computed from the DNA. The table includes approximately 290,000 clones, approximately 86% detected once. The V call is TRBV3-1 (or the pseudogene TRBV3-2), the J call TRBJ2-2; 7 bases are a match to TRBD2. The receptor's source is a man aged 18 to 35 with active or convalescent COVID-19. The sequencing input was peripheral blood. CDR3 sequence: CASSLRGVGELFF. CDR3 nucleotide sequence: TGTGCCAGCAGCCTCCGGGGGGTCGGGGAGCTGTTTTTT.